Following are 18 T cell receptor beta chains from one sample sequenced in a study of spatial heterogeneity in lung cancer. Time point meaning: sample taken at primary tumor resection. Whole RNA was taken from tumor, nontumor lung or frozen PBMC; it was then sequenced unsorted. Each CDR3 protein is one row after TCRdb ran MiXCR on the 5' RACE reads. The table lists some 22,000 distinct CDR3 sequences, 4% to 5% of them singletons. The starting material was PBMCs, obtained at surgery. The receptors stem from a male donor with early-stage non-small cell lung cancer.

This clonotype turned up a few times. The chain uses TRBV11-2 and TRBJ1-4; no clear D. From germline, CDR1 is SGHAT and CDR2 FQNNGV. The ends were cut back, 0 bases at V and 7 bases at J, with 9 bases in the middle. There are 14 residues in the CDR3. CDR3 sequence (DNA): TGTGCCAGCAGCTTAGAGGGGTTTGGTGAAAAACTGTTTTTT. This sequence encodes CASSLEGFGEKLFF.

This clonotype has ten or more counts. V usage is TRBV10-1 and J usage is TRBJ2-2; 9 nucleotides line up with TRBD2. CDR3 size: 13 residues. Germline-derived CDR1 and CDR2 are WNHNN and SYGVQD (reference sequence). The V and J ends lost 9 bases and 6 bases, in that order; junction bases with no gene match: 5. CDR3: CASSGSFPGELFF. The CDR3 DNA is TGCGCCAGTAGCGGGAGTTTCCCCGGGGAGCTGTTTTTT.

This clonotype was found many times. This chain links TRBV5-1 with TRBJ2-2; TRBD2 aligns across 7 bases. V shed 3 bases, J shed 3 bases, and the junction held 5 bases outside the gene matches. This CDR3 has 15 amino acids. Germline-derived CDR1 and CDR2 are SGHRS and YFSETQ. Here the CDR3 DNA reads TGCGCCAGCAGCTCCAGCGGGGCCTACACCGGGGAGCTGTTTTTT. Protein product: CASSSSGAYTGELFF.

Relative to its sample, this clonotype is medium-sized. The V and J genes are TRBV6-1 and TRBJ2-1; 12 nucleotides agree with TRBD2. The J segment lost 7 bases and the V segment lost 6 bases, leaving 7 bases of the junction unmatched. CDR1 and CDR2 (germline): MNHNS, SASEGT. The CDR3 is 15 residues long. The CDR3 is CASSPLAGGANEQFF. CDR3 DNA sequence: TGTGCCAGCAGCCCACTAGCGGGAGGAGCAAATGAGCAGTTCTTC.

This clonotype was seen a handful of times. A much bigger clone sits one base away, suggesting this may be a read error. CDR3 DNA: TGTGCCAGCAGCCGGGTCGACACCGGGGAGCCGTTTTTT. As protein: CASSRVDTGEPFF. The chain joins TRBV12-3 or TRBV12-4 to TRBJ2-2; perhaps TRBD2 as D (5 bases). The CDR3 contains 13 residues.

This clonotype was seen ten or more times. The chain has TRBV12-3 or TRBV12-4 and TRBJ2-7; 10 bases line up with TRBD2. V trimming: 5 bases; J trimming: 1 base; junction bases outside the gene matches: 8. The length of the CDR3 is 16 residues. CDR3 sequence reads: CASSQAGTSVSYEQYF. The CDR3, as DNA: TGTGCCAGCAGTCAAGCCGGGACTAGCGTATCCTACGAGCAGTACTTC.

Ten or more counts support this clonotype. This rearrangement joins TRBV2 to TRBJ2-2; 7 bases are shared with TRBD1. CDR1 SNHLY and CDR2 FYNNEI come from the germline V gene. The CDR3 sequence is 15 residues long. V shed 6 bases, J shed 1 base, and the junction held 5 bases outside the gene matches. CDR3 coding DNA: TGTGCCAGCAGCGCGGACAGGCTGAACACCGGGGAGCTGTTTTTT. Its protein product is CASSADRLNTGELFF. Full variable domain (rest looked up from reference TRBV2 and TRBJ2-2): EPEVTQTPSHQVTQMGQEVILRCVPISNHLYFYWYRQILGQKVEFLVSFYNNEISEKSEIFDDQFSVERPDGSNFTLKIRSTKLEDSAMYFCASSADRLNTGELFFGEGSRLTVL.

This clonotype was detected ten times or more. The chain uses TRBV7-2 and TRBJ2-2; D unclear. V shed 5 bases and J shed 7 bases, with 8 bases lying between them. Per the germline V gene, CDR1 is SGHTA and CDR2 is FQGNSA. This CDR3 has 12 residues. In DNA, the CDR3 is TGTGCCAGCAGCAGAGAGGTCGGGGAGCTGTTTTTT. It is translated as CASSREVGELFF.

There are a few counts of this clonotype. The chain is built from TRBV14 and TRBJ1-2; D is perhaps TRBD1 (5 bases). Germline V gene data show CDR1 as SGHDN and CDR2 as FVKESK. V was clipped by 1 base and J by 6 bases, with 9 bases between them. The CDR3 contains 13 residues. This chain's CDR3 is CASSQGQSHGYTF. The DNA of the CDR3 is TGTGCCAGCAGCCAAGGACAGAGCCATGGCTACACCTTC. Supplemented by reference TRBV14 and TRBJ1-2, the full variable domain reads EAGVTQFPSHSVIEKGQTVTLRCDPISGHDNLYWYRRVMGKEIKFLLHFVKESKQDESGMPNNRFLAERTGGTYSTLKVQPAELEDSGVYFCASSQGQSHGYTFGSGTRLTVV.

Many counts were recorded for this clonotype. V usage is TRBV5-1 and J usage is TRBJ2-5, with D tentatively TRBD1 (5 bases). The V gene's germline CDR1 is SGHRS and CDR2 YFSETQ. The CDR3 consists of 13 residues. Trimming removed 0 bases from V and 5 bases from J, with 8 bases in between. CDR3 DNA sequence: TGCGCCAGCAGCTTGGGGACACTCGAGACCCAGTACTTC. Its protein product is CASSLGTLETQYF. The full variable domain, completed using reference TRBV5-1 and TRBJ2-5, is KAGVTQTPRYLIKTRGQQVTLSCSPISGHRSVSWYQQTPGQGLQFLFEYFSETQRNKGNFPGRFSGRQFSNSRSEMNVSTLELGDSALYLCASSLGTLETQYFGPGTRLLVL.

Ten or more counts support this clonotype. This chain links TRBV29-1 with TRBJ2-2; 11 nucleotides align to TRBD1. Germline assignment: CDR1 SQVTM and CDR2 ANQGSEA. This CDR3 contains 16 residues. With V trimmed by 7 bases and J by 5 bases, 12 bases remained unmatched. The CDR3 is CSADPGQGVGTGELFF. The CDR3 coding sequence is TGCAGCGCCGATCCGGGACAGGGGGTGGGGACCGGGGAGCTGTTTTTT.

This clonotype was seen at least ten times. The CDR3 protein is CSVPGRSTGELFF. The CDR3 bases are TGCAGCGTTCCAGGGCGTTCCACCGGGGAGCTGTTTTTT. The chain is built from TRBV29-1 and TRBJ2-2; D is perhaps TRBD1 (5 bases). The length of the CDR3 is 13 residues. V was shortened by 5 bases and J by 4 bases, with 11 bases between the two germline ends. In germline, CDR1 is SQVTM, CDR2 ANQGSEA.

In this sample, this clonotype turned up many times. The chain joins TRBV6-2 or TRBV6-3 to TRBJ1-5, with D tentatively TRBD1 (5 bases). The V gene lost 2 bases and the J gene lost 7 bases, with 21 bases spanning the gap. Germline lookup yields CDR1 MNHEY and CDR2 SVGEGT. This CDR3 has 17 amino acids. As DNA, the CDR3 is TGTGCCAGCAGTTACACCCCTTGGGGCGGGGAGAGCCAGCCCCAGCATTTT. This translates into CASSYTPWGGESQPQHF.

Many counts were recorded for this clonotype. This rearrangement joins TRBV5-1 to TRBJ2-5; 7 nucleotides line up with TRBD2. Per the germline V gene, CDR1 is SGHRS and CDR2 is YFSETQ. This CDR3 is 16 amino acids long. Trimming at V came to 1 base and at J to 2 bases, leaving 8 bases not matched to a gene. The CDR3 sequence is CASSLSGAGGQETQYF. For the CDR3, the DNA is TGCGCCAGCAGCTTGAGCGGGGCGGGTGGGCAAGAGACCCAGTACTTC.

The CDR3 nucleotides read TGTGCCACCAGCCCTCGAGTAGTCAGCATGAACACTGAAGCTTTCTTT. Translated, it gives CATSPRVVSMNTEAFF. The chain joins TRBV15 to TRBJ1-1; D is ambiguous. Germline V gene sequence: CDR1 LNHNV, CDR2 YYDKDF (reference sequence). CDR3 length: 16 amino acids. The germline V and J ends were trimmed by 5 bases and 0 bases, with 16 bases remaining between them.

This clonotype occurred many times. As DNA, the CDR3 is TGTGCCAGCAGTTTGTCCGGGGGACAGGGAAGGTATGGCTACACCTTC. This encodes CASSLSGGQGRYGYTF. The rearrangement joins TRBV28 to TRBJ1-2, with 9 bases that match TRBD1. Trimming cost V 3 bases and J 5 bases; bases outside gene matches: 10. The CDR3 sequence is 16 residues long. Germline V gives CDR1 MDHEN, CDR2 SYDVKM.

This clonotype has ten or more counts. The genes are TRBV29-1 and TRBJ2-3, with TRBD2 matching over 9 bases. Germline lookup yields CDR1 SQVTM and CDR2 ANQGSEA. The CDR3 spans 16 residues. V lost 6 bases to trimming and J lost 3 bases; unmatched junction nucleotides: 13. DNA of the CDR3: TGCAGCGTCCTGGGAGGGAGCGGGGGGAGGACAGATACGCAGTATTTT. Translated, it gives CSVLGGSGGRTDTQYF.

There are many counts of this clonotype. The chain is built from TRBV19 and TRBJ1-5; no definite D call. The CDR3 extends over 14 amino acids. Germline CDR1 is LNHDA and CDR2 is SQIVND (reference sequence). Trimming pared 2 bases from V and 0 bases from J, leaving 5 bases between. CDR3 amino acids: CASSIKNSNQPQHF. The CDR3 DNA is TGTGCCAGTAGTATAAAAAATAGCAATCAGCCCCAGCATTTT. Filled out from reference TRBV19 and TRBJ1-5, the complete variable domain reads DGGITQSPKYLFRKEGQNVTLSCEQNLNHDAMYWYRQDPGQGLRLIYYSQIVNDFQKGDIAEGYSVSREKKESFPLTVTSAQKNPTAFYLCASSIKNSNQPQHFGDGTRLSIL.